Here is one TCR beta chain with its context. No cognate antigen has been identified for it. No clone much larger than this one lies a single base away; base qualities are absent. This specimen comes from a study of blood T cells in healthy people across ages (dated by TCRdb to about 2015). Broadly, across the study: Template switching captured roughly one uniquely barcoded TCR beta cDNA molecule per two T cells in model experiments. The donors were split into four age groups: young (average about 15 years), middle-aged (around 37), aged (roughly 60) and long-lived (under 85). Using deep sequencing normalized with unique cDNA molecular identifiers, the study measured how TCR beta repertoire diversity changes with age. The study analyzed two additional independent replicas of 1 million unique cDNA reads from the same blood draw for two donors, one aged 18 to 29 and one aged 80 or older. Donors of different ages were randomly distributed across sequencing lanes to avoid experimental bias.

Donors were 40 or so systemically healthy Caucasian individuals from Russia aged 6 to 90 years. Each donor gave ten milliliters of peripheral blood, drawn into EDTA-treated Vacutainer tubes. Ficoll-Paque density-gradient centrifugation was used to isolate PBMCs, with at least 7 million obtained per sample. Total RNA, at least 5.5 micrograms per sample, was extracted from PBMCs with Trizol reagent. For every donor, flow cytometry on a PBMC aliquot measured the percentage of naive CD45RAhigh/CD27high T cells. Overall results and qualifications from the work: The CMV infection status of donors was not known, potentially confounding age-related changes in expanded clonotypes. As age increased, observed TCR beta diversity per million T cells dropped in a roughly linear way, and a significant reduction was already evident by age 40. Conclusive comparison of naive and antigen-experienced compartments was prevented by the profiling of bulk unsorted PBMCs. Estimates of total diversity based on one million sequenced T cells were considered lower bounds and underestimates. A strong correlation was found between observed TCR beta diversity and the percentage of naive T cells measured by flow cytometry. Compared with the aged group, the long-lived group had more naive CD4+ T cells, fewer expanded clones and increased TCR diversity, a pattern suggesting age selection.

The germline V gene gives CDR1 as SGHDN and CDR2 as FVKESK. The CDR3 has 16 amino acids, counting the end cysteine and phenylalanine. The DNA shown is the 48-base CDR3, in frame from base 1. Germline trimming amounts to 3 bases on V and 7 bases on J, with 8 as the count of junction bases outside the gene matches. The library was made by 5' RACE. TCRdb records Illumina HiSeq 2500 as the sequencer. The second PCR ran for roughly 6 to 11 cycles and used a J-beta primer mix along with a sample-barcoded 5' primer. A template-switch 5' adaptor carrying 12 random nucleotides introduced a unique molecular identifier onto each TCR beta cDNA molecule. Each sample yielded at least 2.5 million CDR3-containing paired-end reads. All of the RNA was converted into first-strand cDNA using the Mint cDNA synthesis kit, with a TRBC-specific oligonucleotide serving as the primer. Following uracil-DNA glycosylase treatment, all cDNA underwent a first 18-cycle PCR with the universal primers M1SS and BC2_uni_R. The authors' analysis ran thus. For normalization, 1 million high-quality reads were randomly selected from each sample, with every read carrying a distinct molecular identifier. Reads with shared molecular identifiers were discarded instead of being binned into consensus sequences. CDR3 identification, clonotype clustering and error correction used MiTCR with a Q25 quality threshold and the strictest error-elimination algorithm. Lower-bound total TCR beta diversity was estimated with a nonparametric unseen species model using Euler transformation. TCRdb applied fastp at Q25 and MiXCR to the public reads, then kept only in-frame beta chains. Rows matching on CDR3 protein sequence are summarized as one entry with the most common DNA and genes. What appears here as the V and J calls and clone size reflects TCRdb's work, not the paper's. Here the sample has just over 1 million distinct CDR3 sequences; more than 35% occur a single time. Of the sample, 18% falls within the top ten clones.

Source material: blood. The rearrangement joined TRBV14 to TRBJ2-2, and TRBD2 aligns with 10 junction nucleotides. The sequence derives from a woman aged 60-75 years in good health. For the CDR3, the sequence is CASSQRLAGVGGELFF. DNA sequence: TGTGCCAGCAGCCAGCGGCTAGCGGGAGTGGGCGGGGAGCTGTTTTTT.